Presented here are 9 T cell receptor beta chains from one specimen sequenced in a study of shared clonotypes between healthy human individuals. Clones were read by immunoSEQ multiplex PCR, and TCRdb kept only the in-frame ones, dropping some. The data show a few hundred thousand clones, with around 90% seen just once and around 15% held by the top ten. The sample taken for sequencing was memory CD8+ T cells sorted from blood. Documented subset: CD45RO+ cells pooled with CCR7-negative TemRA cells. These receptors were collected from a man between 18 and 29 years old in good health.

The gene calls are TRBV13 and TRBJ2-2, with D possibly being TRBD2 (6 bases). The germline gives CDR1 PRHDT, CDR2 FYEKMQ (reference sequence). CDR3 length equals 16 residues. Trimming left V 2 bases short and J 6 bases short, with 16 bases between. The CDR3 sequence is CASSLFRERLAGELFF. CDR3 in DNA: TGTGCCAGCAGCTTATTCCGGGAGAGGTTAGCCGGGGAGCTGTTTTTT.

CDR3 nucleotides: TGCAGCGCCTCCGGGGACAGCTCTAATGGCTACACCTTC. This sequence encodes CSASGDSSNGYTF. The chain uses TRBV29-1 and TRBJ1-2, with TRBD1 matching 7 bases. Germline trimming cut 7 bases from V and 6 bases from J; bases unmatched to any gene: 11. The CDR3 has 13 residues. Germline lookup yields CDR1 SQVTM and CDR2 ANQGSEA.

The CDR3 DNA reads TGCGCCAGCAGCTTGGGGACTAGCCCGGAGACCCAGTACTTC. It is translated as CASSLGTSPETQYF. This chain links TRBV5-1 with TRBJ2-5; 8 nucleotides align to TRBD2. Germline values: CDR1 SGHRS, CDR2 YFSETQ. CDR3 length equals 14 residues. V trimming: 0 bases; J trimming: 5 bases; junction bases outside the gene matches: 3.

This chain connects TRBV6-5 to TRBJ2-5; TRBD2 matches at 11 bases. Germline lookup yields CDR1 MNHEY and CDR2 SVGAGI. The V gene end was trimmed by 5 bases and the J gene end by 3 bases; junction bases not matched to a gene: 5. This CDR3 spans 15 amino acids. CDR3 DNA: TGTGCCAGCAGTCACCCACTAGCGGGAGAAGAGACCCAGTACTTC. It specifies CASSHPLAGEETQYF.

V usage is TRBV5-1 and J usage is TRBJ2-5, with 10 bases lining up with TRBD1. The V segment lost 3 bases and the J segment 2 bases; nucleotides outside the gene matches: 7. The germline V gene has CDR1 SGHRS and CDR2 YFSETQ. The CDR3 totals 16 residues. CDR3: CASSWGQGKGQETQYF. DNA of the CDR3: TGCGCCAGCAGCTGGGGACAGGGGAAGGGGCAAGAGACCCAGTACTTC.

The chain has TRBV27 and TRBJ1-2, with a tentative D call TRBD1 (6 bases). The germline V gene has CDR1 MNHEY and CDR2 SMNVEV (reference sequence). The CDR3 totals 13 residues. The V end was cut by 3 bases, the J end by 2 bases, with 7 bases between. The CDR3 region is CASSFGGNYGYTF. CDR3 DNA: TGTGCCAGCAGTTTTGGGGGCAACTATGGCTACACCTTC.

The rearrangement joins TRBV5-6 to TRBJ1-4; no clear D gene. The CDR3 totals 13 residues. CDR1 SGHDT and CDR2 YYEEEE come from the germline V gene. V shed 5 bases and J shed 8 bases, with 13 bases lying between them. The CDR3 region has the DNA TGTGCCAGCAGTATTGACCCCCGAGAAAAACTGTTTTTT. Its protein is CASSIDPREKLFF.

Only one count was recorded for this clone. The V and J genes are TRBV6-5 and TRBJ2-2; D remains unclear. The CDR3 is made up of 14 amino acids. Trimming removed 0 bases from V and 4 bases from J, with 6 bases in between. Germline assignment: CDR1 MNHEY and CDR2 SVGAGI. The CDR3 loop reads CASSYSSTTGELFF. The CDR3 DNA is TGTGCCAGCAGTTACTCCTCCACCACCGGGGAGCTGTTTTTT.

The gene calls are TRBV5-6 and TRBJ2-3; D gene ambiguous. Between the trimmed V and J ends, which lost 3 bases and 2 bases, there was a span of 4 bases. The CDR3 is made up of 12 amino acids. CDR1 and CDR2 (germline): SGHDT, YYEEEE. The CDR3 here is CASSSDTDTQYF. In nucleotides, the CDR3 is TGTGCCAGCAGCTCCGACACAGATACGCAGTATTTT.